These T cell receptor beta chains were read from a single sample in a study of graft-versus-host responses after intestinal transplantation. No antigens are known for them. The data were produced by immunoSEQ multiplex PCR, yet TCRdb's version contains in-frame clones alone and is incomplete. The data contain just over 95,000 clones, around 90% of them seen just once; the ten biggest clones take up around 0.18%. Material: unstimulated CD4+ T cells sorted from spleen or lymph node cells, obtained before intestinal transplant. The receptors here all came from a human donor who received an intestinal transplant. The CDR3 runs from the conserved cysteine through the conserved F or W. D genes are given only for firm matches. Expanded clones are given a class, and other clones once, few, many or no size at all.

clone_size: NA; j_call: TRBJ2-1; v_call: TRBV7-7; d_call: TRBD2; cdr3_nt: TGTGCCAGCAGCCCGCTCGAGGGCGGGAGCTCCTACAATGAGCAGTTCTTC; cdr3_aa: CASSPLEGGSSYNEQFF
clone_size: once; j_call: TRBJ1-6; v_call: TRBV5-1; d_call: TRBD1; cdr3_nt: TGCGCCAGCAGCCTCCTGGACGGGACAGGGAATTCACCCCTCCACTTT; cdr3_aa: CASSLLDGTGNSPLHF
clone_size: NA; j_call: TRBJ2-7; v_call: TRBV6-6; d_call: NA; cdr3_nt: TGTGCCAGCAGATCGGGTGAGTCCTACGAGCAGTACTTC; cdr3_aa: CASRSGESYEQYF
clone_size: once; j_call: TRBJ1-1; v_call: TRBV19; d_call: NA; cdr3_nt: TGTGCCAGTAGTATTGGCCAGGTGAACACTGAAGCTTTCTTT; cdr3_aa: CASSIGQVNTEAFF
clone_size: NA; j_call: TRBJ2-1; v_call: TRBV5-1; d_call: NA; cdr3_nt: TGCGCCAGCAGCCTACCGGGACACATTAATGAGCAGTTCTTC; cdr3_aa: CASSLPGHINEQFF
clone_size: NA; j_call: TRBJ1-4; v_call: TRBV21-1; d_call: NA; cdr3_nt: TGTGCCAGCAGCCCTCGGCCCCGGACATTTGAAAAACTGTTTTTT; cdr3_aa: CASSPRPRTFEKLFF
clone_size: NA; j_call: TRBJ2-7; v_call: TRBV6-1; d_call: NA; cdr3_nt: TGTGCCAGCAGTGAAAGCAGGTCCGTAAGCTCCTACGAGCAGTACTTC; cdr3_aa: CASSESRSVSSYEQYF
clone_size: NA; j_call: TRBJ1-2; v_call: TRBV5-4; d_call: NA; cdr3_nt: TGTGCCAGCAGCTTCGCAGGGAGGATCTATGGCTACACCTTC; cdr3_aa: CASSFAGRIYGYTF
clone_size: NA; j_call: TRBJ2-1; v_call: TRBV7-2; d_call: TRBD2; cdr3_nt: TGTGCCAGCAGCTTCACCGGGCTAGCGGTAAATGAGCAGTTCTTC; cdr3_aa: CASSFTGLAVNEQFF
clone_size: NA; j_call: TRBJ1-5; v_call: TRBV5-5; d_call: NA; cdr3_nt: TGTGCCAGCAGCTTGGCCACAGGAGTCAATCAGCCCCAGCATTTT; cdr3_aa: CASSLATGVNQPQHF
clone_size: NA; j_call: TRBJ1-5; v_call: TRBV19; d_call: NA; cdr3_nt: TGTGCCAGTAGTACAGGGAATAGCAATCAGCCCCAGCATTTT; cdr3_aa: CASSTGNSNQPQHF
clone_size: NA; j_call: TRBJ2-3; v_call: TRBV18; d_call: TRBD1; cdr3_nt: TGTGCCACTAACGTACCGGGACAGGGGACAGATACGCAGTATTTT; cdr3_aa: CATNVPGQGTDTQYF
clone_size: NA; j_call: TRBJ1-1; v_call: TRBV30; d_call: NA; cdr3_nt: TGTGCCTGGAGTGTCGAGTTATACACTGAAGCTTTCTTT; cdr3_aa: CAWSVELYTEAFF
clone_size: NA; j_call: TRBJ1-1; v_call: TRBV5-4; d_call: NA; cdr3_nt: TGTGCCAGCAGCCGTCAAACCCAGGGGCTTGTGGGCACTGAAGCTTTCTTT; cdr3_aa: CASSRQTQGLVGTEAFF
clone_size: NA; j_call: TRBJ1-1; v_call: TRBV7-8; d_call: NA; cdr3_nt: TGTGCCAGCAGCCCCAGGGCTGGGTTGAACACTGAAGCTTTCTTT; cdr3_aa: CASSPRAGLNTEAFF
clone_size: NA; j_call: TRBJ1-2; v_call: TRBV28; d_call: NA; cdr3_nt: TGTGCCAGCAGTTTAAGGGGGGGAGCCAACTATGGCTACACCTTC; cdr3_aa: CASSLRGGANYGYTF
clone_size: NA; j_call: TRBJ2-3; v_call: TRBV30; d_call: TRBD2; cdr3_nt: TGTGCCTGCCACCCTAAACTAGGACTAGCGGGAGTGTCTCGTAGCACAGATACGCAGTATTTT; cdr3_aa: CACHPKLGLAGVSRSTDTQYF
clone_size: NA; j_call: TRBJ1-5; v_call: TRBV19; d_call: NA; cdr3_nt: TGTGCCAGTAGTAATAGGGGAGGAGGGGGGGTCGGTCAGCCCCAGCATTTT; cdr3_aa: CASSNRGGGGVGQPQHF
clone_size: NA; j_call: TRBJ1-2; v_call: TRBV6-5; d_call: NA; cdr3_nt: TGTGCCAGCAGCCAGGCCGGTGGCTACACCTTC; cdr3_aa: CASSQAGGYTF
clone_size: NA; j_call: TRBJ2-7; v_call: TRBV7-9; d_call: TRBD1; cdr3_nt: TGTGCCAGCAGCTCCAGGGGGCTCTACGAGCAGTACTTC; cdr3_aa: CASSSRGLYEQYF
clone_size: NA; j_call: TRBJ1-1; v_call: TRBV16; d_call: TRBD1; cdr3_nt: TGTGCCAGCAGCCAAGTTGGCAGGGGGAATCTTGAAGCTTTCTTT; cdr3_aa: CASSQVGRGNLEAFF
clone_size: NA; j_call: TRBJ2-3; v_call: TRBV5-1; d_call: NA; cdr3_nt: TGCGCCAGCAGCTCCGGAGTCACAGATACGCAGTATTTT; cdr3_aa: CASSSGVTDTQYF
clone_size: NA; j_call: TRBJ2-1; v_call: TRBV2; d_call: TRBD2; cdr3_nt: TGTGCCAGCAGTGAAAGGGGACTACCTGGCAATGAGCAGTTCTTC; cdr3_aa: CASSERGLPGNEQFF
clone_size: NA; j_call: TRBJ2-3; v_call: TRBV6-1; d_call: TRBD1; cdr3_nt: TGTGCCAGCAGTGAAGGGACAGGGGGAGATACGCAGTATTTT; cdr3_aa: CASSEGTGGDTQYF
clone_size: NA; j_call: TRBJ2-1; v_call: TRBV6-1; d_call: TRBD2; cdr3_nt: TGTGCCAGCAGTGGGCGGACTAGCGGGAGATTAAATGAGCAGTTCTTC; cdr3_aa: CASSGRTSGRLNEQFF
clone_size: NA; j_call: TRBJ2-3; v_call: TRBV6-5; d_call: NA; cdr3_nt: TGTGCCAGCTCGGGACTCTTAAACACAGATACGCAGTATTTT; cdr3_aa: CASSGLLNTDTQYF
clone_size: NA; j_call: TRBJ1-4; v_call: TRBV5-5; d_call: TRBD1; cdr3_nt: TGTGCCAGCAGCTCGCTAGACAGGGGAGAAAAACTGTTTTTT; cdr3_aa: CASSSLDRGEKLFF
clone_size: NA; j_call: TRBJ1-4; v_call: TRBV18; d_call: TRBD1; cdr3_nt: TGTGCCAGCTCACCCGGACAGGGGAGGCTGCTGGAAAAACTGTTTTTT; cdr3_aa: CASSPGQGRLLEKLFF
clone_size: NA; j_call: TRBJ2-1; v_call: TRBV5-1; d_call: NA; cdr3_nt: TGCGCCAGCAGCTTGGTTCTGGGCGACAATGAGCAGTTCTTC; cdr3_aa: CASSLVLGDNEQFF
clone_size: NA; j_call: TRBJ2-7; v_call: TRBV12-5; d_call: NA; cdr3_nt: TGTGCTAGTGGTCCAAGCAACTACGAGCAGTACTTC; cdr3_aa: CASGPSNYEQYF
clone_size: NA; j_call: TRBJ1-2; v_call: TRBV18; d_call: NA; cdr3_nt: TGTGCCAGCTCACCACCGAACAGCGGCGGCAGGCGATTTGATGGCTACACCTTC; cdr3_aa: CASSPPNSGGRRFDGYTF
clone_size: once; j_call: TRBJ2-1; v_call: TRBV4-3; d_call: NA; cdr3_nt: TGCGCCAGCAGCCAGAGCCTCGTCGATGAGCAGTTCTTC; cdr3_aa: CASSQSLVDEQFF
clone_size: NA; j_call: TRBJ2-3; v_call: TRBV5-6; d_call: NA; cdr3_nt: TGTGCCAGCAGCTTGGTCCAGGGCTACACAGATACGCAGTATTTT; cdr3_aa: CASSLVQGYTDTQYF
clone_size: once; j_call: TRBJ1-1; v_call: TRBV5-4; d_call: NA; cdr3_nt: TGTGCCAGCAGCTTAGGGGGGAACACTGAAGCTTTCTTT; cdr3_aa: CASSLGGNTEAFF
clone_size: NA; j_call: TRBJ2-2; v_call: TRBV28; d_call: TRBD2; cdr3_nt: TGTGCCACCACAAGGACTAGCGGAGCCTCGAACACCGGGGAGCTGTTTTTT; cdr3_aa: CATTRTSGASNTGELFF
clone_size: NA; j_call: TRBJ2-7; v_call: TRBV18; d_call: TRBD1; cdr3_nt: TGTGCCAGCTCACTCACACTTACAGCCCAAAGCCGGGACAGGAGTAATGGGCAGTACTTC; cdr3_aa: CASSLTLTAQSRDRSNGQYF
clone_size: NA; j_call: TRBJ1-5; v_call: TRBV7-9; d_call: TRBD1; cdr3_nt: TGTGCCAGCAGCTTCGGGACAGGTCCGAGTCAGCCCCAGCATTTT; cdr3_aa: CASSFGTGPSQPQHF
clone_size: NA; j_call: TRBJ2-2; v_call: TRBV4-1; d_call: TRBD2; cdr3_nt: TGCGCCAGCACCAGCCAGAGTGCGGGGGGAGGGTCCGGGGAGCTGTTTTTT; cdr3_aa: CASTSQSAGGGSGELFF
clone_size: few; j_call: TRBJ2-7; v_call: TRBV6-1; d_call: NA; cdr3_nt: TGTGCCAGCAGTACAGGATCCAGCGAGCAGTACTTC; cdr3_aa: CASSTGSSEQYF
clone_size: NA; j_call: TRBJ2-3; v_call: TRBV7-6; d_call: NA; cdr3_nt: TGTGCCAGCAGCCGTAGCGGACCAACAGATACGCAGTATTTT; cdr3_aa: CASSRSGPTDTQYF
clone_size: NA; j_call: TRBJ2-7; v_call: TRBV10-3; d_call: NA; cdr3_nt: TGTGCCATCAGTGATCACACATACGAGCAGTACTTC; cdr3_aa: CAISDHTYEQYF
clone_size: NA; j_call: TRBJ2-7; v_call: TRBV5-6; d_call: TRBD1; cdr3_nt: TGTGCCAGCAGCTTGGAGGTCGGGACAGGGCCTAAAACCTACGAGCAGTACTTC; cdr3_aa: CASSLEVGTGPKTYEQYF
clone_size: NA; j_call: TRBJ2-7; v_call: TRBV14; d_call: TRBD1; cdr3_nt: TGTGCCAGCAGCCGGGACAGCTCCTACGAGCAGTACTTC; cdr3_aa: CASSRDSSYEQYF
clone_size: NA; j_call: TRBJ1-1; v_call: TRBV10-3; d_call: NA; cdr3_nt: TGTGCCATCAGTGTTCAGGTCCCTAAGAACACTGAAGCTTTCTTT; cdr3_aa: CAISVQVPKNTEAFF
clone_size: NA; j_call: TRBJ2-7; v_call: TRBV11-3; d_call: NA; cdr3_nt: TGTGCCAGCAGTCCCGCTAGGGGCAGTTCCTACGAGCAGTACTTC; cdr3_aa: CASSPARGSSYEQYF
clone_size: NA; j_call: TRBJ1-2; v_call: TRBV7-3; d_call: TRBD1; cdr3_nt: TGTGCCAGCAGCGTAGACGGACAGGGGGTATATGGCTACACCTTC; cdr3_aa: CASSVDGQGVYGYTF
clone_size: once; j_call: TRBJ1-6; v_call: TRBV5-6; d_call: NA; cdr3_nt: TGTGCCAGCAGCTTTCTATCTACACCCCTCCACTTT; cdr3_aa: CASSFLSTPLHF
clone_size: NA; j_call: TRBJ2-5; v_call: TRBV30; d_call: TRBD1; cdr3_nt: TGTGCCTGGAGCCGACAGGGAGTCGGGACCCAGTACTTC; cdr3_aa: CAWSRQGVGTQYF
clone_size: NA; j_call: TRBJ2-5; v_call: TRBV5-4; d_call: NA; cdr3_nt: TGTGCCAGCAGCCGAGCGGACGGAAAGAGAGAGACCCAGTACTTC; cdr3_aa: CASSRADGKRETQYF
clone_size: NA; j_call: TRBJ2-5; v_call: TRBV23-1; d_call: TRBD1; cdr3_nt: TGCGCCAGCAGTCAATCGCAAGGACAGGGTATAGAGACCCAGTACTTC; cdr3_aa: CASSQSQGQGIETQYF
clone_size: NA; j_call: TRBJ1-2; v_call: TRBV15; d_call: NA; cdr3_nt: TGTGCCACCAGCGGTCACAGGGCTGGCTACACCTTC; cdr3_aa: CATSGHRAGYTF
clone_size: once; j_call: TRBJ2-5; v_call: TRBV9; d_call: NA; cdr3_nt: TGTGCCAGCAGCGTTTCCCCAGCGGAAGAGACCCAGTACTTC; cdr3_aa: CASSVSPAEETQYF
clone_size: NA; j_call: TRBJ2-2; v_call: TRBV13; d_call: TRBD2; cdr3_nt: TGTGCCAGCAGCCGAAGATCGGGACTAGCGTATAACGGGGAGCTGTTTTTT; cdr3_aa: CASSRRSGLAYNGELFF
clone_size: NA; j_call: TRBJ1-1; v_call: TRBV4-2; d_call: NA; cdr3_nt: TGTGCCAGCAGCCAAGATCCGACAGTGAACACTGAAGCTTTCTTT; cdr3_aa: CASSQDPTVNTEAFF
clone_size: NA; j_call: TRBJ1-1; v_call: TRBV19; d_call: NA; cdr3_nt: TGTGCCAGTAGTTTCTGGCTCTACACTGAAGCTTTCTTT; cdr3_aa: CASSFWLYTEAFF
clone_size: NA; j_call: TRBJ2-7; v_call: TRBV10-2; d_call: NA; cdr3_nt: TGCGCCAGCAGTGCTTTCGAGCGGGCAAGGAACTACGAGCAGTACTTC; cdr3_aa: CASSAFERARNYEQYF
clone_size: NA; j_call: TRBJ2-3; v_call: TRBV2; d_call: TRBD2; cdr3_nt: TGTGCCAGCAGCCCCGGTCCTAGCGGGGGTCCAAAAAACACAGATACGCAGTATTTT; cdr3_aa: CASSPGPSGGPKNTDTQYF
clone_size: NA; j_call: TRBJ1-1; v_call: TRBV6-1; d_call: NA; cdr3_nt: TGTGCCAGCGCACAGGGTAGCGCTGAAGCTTTCTTT; cdr3_aa: CASAQGSAEAFF
clone_size: NA; j_call: TRBJ2-7; v_call: TRBV6-6; d_call: TRBD1; cdr3_nt: TGTGCCAGCAGTCTGACAGGGAGCTCCTACGAGCAGTACTTC; cdr3_aa: CASSLTGSSYEQYF